This T cell receptor (beta chain) was documented in a study of blood T cell repertoires in COVID-19. Overall study: Both acute and convalescent COVID-19 samples were obtained from the United States, Italy and Spain. The analysed material was cDNA or gDNA that came from T cells, B-cell-depleted T cells, or PBMCs.

Per the study methods: Using reference gene primer amplification, nucleated cell counts were estimated. Sequenced by immunoSEQ multiplex PCR; TCRdb stores in-frame clones only, minus some. Clonal size and the V and J genes are those of that table, whereas D and trimming came from the DNA. This table has some 130,000 clones, roughly 91% appearing once. Germline V CDR1 and CDR2: SEHNR, FQNEAQ (reference sequence). The V end was cut by 5 bases, the J end by 4 bases, with 11 bases between. There are 13 residues in the CDR3. This TCR was sampled from a man aged 60 to 75 with COVID-19, enrolled during active disease. Source material: peripheral blood. V is TRBV7-9 and J is TRBJ1-2; no definite D call. CDR3 region: CASSQTVSYGYTF. DNA for the CDR3: TGTGCCAGCAGCCAAACTGTAAGCTATGGCTACACCTTC.